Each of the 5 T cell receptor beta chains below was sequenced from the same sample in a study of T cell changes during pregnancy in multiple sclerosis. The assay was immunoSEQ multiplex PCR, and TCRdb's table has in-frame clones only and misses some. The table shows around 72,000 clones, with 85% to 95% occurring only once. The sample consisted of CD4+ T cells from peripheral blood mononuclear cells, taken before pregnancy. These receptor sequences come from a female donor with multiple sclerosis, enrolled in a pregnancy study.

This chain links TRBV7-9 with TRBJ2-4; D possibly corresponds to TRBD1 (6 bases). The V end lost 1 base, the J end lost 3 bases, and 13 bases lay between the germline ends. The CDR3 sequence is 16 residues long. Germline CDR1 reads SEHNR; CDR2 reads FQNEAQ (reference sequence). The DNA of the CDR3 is TGTGCCAGCAGCTTAGGGGCAGGGGTTGACAAAAACATTCAGTACTTC. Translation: CASSLGAGVDKNIQYF. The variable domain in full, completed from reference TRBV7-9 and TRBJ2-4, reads DTGVSQNPRHKITKRGQNVTFRCDPISEHNRLYWYRQTLGQGPEFLTYFQNEAQLEKSRLLSDRFSAERPKGSFSTLEIQRTEQGDSAMYLCASSLGAGVDKNIQYFGAGTRLSVL.

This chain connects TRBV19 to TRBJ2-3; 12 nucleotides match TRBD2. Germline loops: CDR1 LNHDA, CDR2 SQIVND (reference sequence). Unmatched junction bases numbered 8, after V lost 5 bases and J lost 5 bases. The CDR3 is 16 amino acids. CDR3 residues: CASSWGLAGVVDTQYF. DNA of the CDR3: TGTGCCAGTAGTTGGGGACTAGCGGGCGTGGTAGATACGCAGTATTTT.

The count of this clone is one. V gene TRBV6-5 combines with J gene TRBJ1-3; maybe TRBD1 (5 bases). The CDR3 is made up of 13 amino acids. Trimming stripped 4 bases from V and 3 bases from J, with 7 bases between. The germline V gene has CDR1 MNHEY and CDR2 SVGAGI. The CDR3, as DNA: TGTGCCAGCAGTTCAGGGTTTGGAAACACCATATATTTT. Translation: CASSSGFGNTIYF.

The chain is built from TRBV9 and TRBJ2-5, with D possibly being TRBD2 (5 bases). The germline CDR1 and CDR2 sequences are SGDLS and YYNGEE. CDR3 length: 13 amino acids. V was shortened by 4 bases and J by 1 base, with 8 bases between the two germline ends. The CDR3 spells CASSLSGQETQYF. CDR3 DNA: TGTGCCAGCAGCCTAAGCGGCCAAGAGACCCAGTACTTC. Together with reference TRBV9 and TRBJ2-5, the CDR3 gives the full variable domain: DSGVTQTPKHLITATGQRVTLRCSPRSGDLSVYWYQQSLDQGLQFLIQYYNGEERAKGNILERFSAQQFPDLHSELNLSSLELGDSALYFCASSLSGQETQYFGPGTRLLVL.

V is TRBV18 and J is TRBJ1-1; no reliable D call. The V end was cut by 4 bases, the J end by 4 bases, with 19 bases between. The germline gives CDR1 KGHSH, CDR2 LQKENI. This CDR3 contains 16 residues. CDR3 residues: CASSLRWRAKRTEAFF. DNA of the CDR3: TGTGCCAGCTCACTCCGGTGGAGGGCCAAGCGCACTGAAGCTTTCTTT.